This T cell receptor beta chain stems from a study of cytomegalovirus exposure and HLA in healthy donors. This CDR3 is built from 18 residues. V was pared by 4 bases and J by 2 bases, with 10 bases of the junction left unmatched. CDR1 and CDR2 from the germline V gene are MGHRA and YSYEKL. 13 Jbeta primers and 60 Vbeta primers were used for the PCR. The assay was immunoSEQ multiplex PCR, and TCRdb's table has in-frame clones only and misses some. The top ten clones hold 1.8% of a sample with about 150,000 clones, more than 7.5% of them seen once. For this clone: Antigen unknown.

Points from the study as a whole: Roughly uniform depth of sequencing across donors was assumed in presence/absence analyses.

This TCR derives from a man aged 50-59 years in good health and CMV-seronegative. The J gene is TRBJ2-7, the V gene TRBV4-1; TRBD2 aligns across 14 bases. Sequencing was done on a sample of PBMCs. The CDR3 here is CASSRGLTSGGDTYEQYF. The CDR3 DNA sequence: TGCGCCAGCAGCCGGGGGTTGACTAGCGGGGGGGACACCTACGAGCAGTACTTC.